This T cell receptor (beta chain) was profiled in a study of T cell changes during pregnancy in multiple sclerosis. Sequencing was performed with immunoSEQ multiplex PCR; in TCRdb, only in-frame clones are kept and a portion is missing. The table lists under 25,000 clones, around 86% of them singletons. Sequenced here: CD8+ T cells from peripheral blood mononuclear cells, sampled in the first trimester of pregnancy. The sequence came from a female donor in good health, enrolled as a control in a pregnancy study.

The CDR3 loop is CASSPQLAGGSYNEQFF. The CDR3 bases are TGTGCCAGCTCACCCCAACTAGCGGGAGGCTCCTACAATGAGCAGTTCTTC. The chain is built from TRBV18 and TRBJ2-1; TRBD2 agrees at 12 bases. After removal of 3 bases from V and 0 bases from J, the junction contained 3 bases not matched to a gene. The CDR3 runs 17 residues. The germline gives CDR1 KGHSH, CDR2 LQKENI.